Each of the 30 T cell receptor beta chains below was sequenced from the same sample in a study of response to subunit inactivated influenza vaccine. Each CDR3 protein is one row after TCRdb ran MiXCR on the RT-PCR reads. The sample includes 300,000 to 350,000 distinct CDR3 sequences, about 20% seen only once; the top ten take about 9.3%. The sample was PBMCs from blood, taken about 20 months after vaccination. All receptors derive from a man aged 45-69 years who received an inactivated influenza vaccine.

This clonotype was seen a handful of times. The rearrangement joins TRBV28 to TRBJ1-2, with D possibly being TRBD1 (5 bases). V was clipped by 11 bases and J by 4 bases, with 14 bases between them. The CDR3 consists of 12 residues. Germline V gene data show CDR1 as MDHEN and CDR2 as SYDVKM. The CDR3 protein is CAAGDRVYGYTF. The CDR3 DNA reads TGTGCCGCCGGGGACCGGGTCTATGGCTACACCTTC.

The V call is TRBV15, the J call TRBJ2-3; 8 bases agree with TRBD2. This CDR3 spans 17 amino acids. CDR1 is LNHNV and CDR2 is YYDKDF in the germline V gene (reference sequence). Trimming took 5 bases from V and 0 from J; bases not matched to a gene: 10. The CDR3 spells CATSGPVGGVSTDTQYF. The DNA for the CDR3 is TGTGCCACCAGCGGACCCGTCGGGGGGGTGAGCACAGATACGCAGTATTTT.

In its sample, this clonotype was seen a few times. The chain couples TRBV20-1 to TRBJ2-7; D unclear. V shed 0 bases and J shed 7 bases, with 19 bases lying between them. The CDR3 is 15 residues long. CDR1 is DFQATT, CDR2 SNEGSKA, per germline (reference sequence). The CDR3 DNA is TGCAGTGCTAGAGATCTTCGATCCGGTGGTAGAGAGCAGTACTTC. It is translated as CSARDLRSGGREQYF.

The gene calls are TRBV20-1 and TRBJ2-4; TRBD1 matches 7 bases. The length of the CDR3 is 15 residues. Germline V gene data show CDR1 as DFQATT and CDR2 as SNEGSKA (reference sequence). V trimming: 6 bases; J trimming: 0 bases; junction bases outside the gene matches: 8. DNA for the CDR3: TGCAGTGCACGGGGACAGCAGATAGCCAAAAACATTCAGTACTTC. This codes for CSARGQQIAKNIQYF.

This clonotype has a handful of counts. This chain connects TRBV9 to TRBJ1-6; D ambiguous. CDR3 length equals 13 residues. Trimming removed 3 bases at V and 6 bases at J, with 7 bases between. CDR1 and CDR2 (germline): SGDLS, YYNGEE. Here the CDR3 reads CASSALINSPLHF. CDR3 coding DNA: TGTGCCAGCAGCGCTCTTATTAATTCACCCCTCCACTTT.

The chain couples TRBV15 to TRBJ1-3; TRBD1 aligns across 7 bases. Germline-derived CDR1 and CDR2 are LNHNV and YYDKDF (reference sequence). With V trimmed by 2 bases and J by 0 bases, 1 base remained unmatched. The CDR3 extends over 15 amino acids. As DNA, the CDR3 is TGTGCCACCAGCAGAAGACAGGGCTCTGGAAACACCATATATTTT. Translation: CATSRRQGSGNTIYF.

The chain joins TRBV2 to TRBJ1-1; D remains unclear. Trimming cost V 4 bases and J 0 bases, with 3 bases left between them. The V gene's germline CDR1 is SNHLY and CDR2 FYNNEI. CDR3 length: 12 amino acids. The CDR3 spells CASSVLNTEAFF. The CDR3 DNA follows: TGTGCCAGCAGTGTTCTGAACACTGAAGCTTTCTTT. Using reference TRBV2 and TRBJ1-1 for the parts outside the CDR3, the full variable domain is EPEVTQTPSHQVTQMGQEVILRCVPISNHLYFYWYRQILGQKVEFLVSFYNNEISEKSEIFDDQFSVERPDGSNFTLKIRSTKLEDSAMYFCASSVLNTEAFFGQGTRLTVV.

The rearrangement links TRBV28 to TRBJ2-3; D gene uncertain. V lost 5 bases and J lost 5, with 8 bases in between. CDR1 and CDR2 (germline): MDHEN, SYDVKM. The CDR3 contains 12 residues. The CDR3 sequence is CASSLGLDTQYF. CDR3 in DNA: TGTGCCAGCAGTCTGGGCCTAGATACGCAGTATTTT.

The chain couples TRBV24-1 to TRBJ2-1, with 7 bases that match TRBD1. CDR3 length: 17 amino acids. CDR1 and CDR2 from the germline V gene are KGHDR and SFDVKD. The V and J ends lost 4 bases and 7 bases, in that order; junction bases with no gene match: 15. CDR3 coding DNA: TGTGCCACCAGTGACCGATTGACCGGGACAGCCGTTAATGAGCAGTTCTTC. Amino acid sequence: CATSDRLTGTAVNEQFF.

The J gene is TRBJ1-4, the V gene TRBV5-1; D is uncertain. V was cut by 0 bases and J by 8 bases, with 8 bases left in between. CDR1 and CDR2 from the germline V gene are SGHRS and YFSETQ. The CDR3 extends over 13 amino acids. The CDR3 protein is CASSLDAGEKLFF. In nucleotides, the CDR3 is TGCGCCAGCAGCTTGGACGCTGGAGAAAAACTGTTTTTT.

This clonotype has just a few counts. V usage is TRBV11-1 and J usage is TRBJ1-5; D is possibly TRBD1 (5 bases). The ends were cut back, 5 bases at V and 0 bases at J, with 20 bases in the middle. CDR1 and CDR2 from the germline V gene are SGHAT and FQDESV (reference sequence). The CDR3 is made up of 18 amino acids. CDR3: CASSHGTGRPYSNQPQHF. DNA of the CDR3: TGTGCCAGCAGCCACGGGACTGGTAGACCGTATAGCAATCAGCCCCAGCATTTT.

The chain links TRBV29-1 to TRBJ2-4; TRBD2 might be the D (5 bases). The CDR3 has 13 residues. Per germline, CDR1 SQVTM and CDR2 ANQGSEA. The V end was cut by 4 bases, the J end by 9 bases, with 16 bases between. CDR3 in amino acids: CSVVPLPEGIQYF. In DNA form, the CDR3 reads TGCAGCGTTGTACCCCTACCTGAGGGCATTCAGTACTTC.

This chain joins TRBV27 and TRBJ2-7, with D maybe TRBD1 (6 bases). This CDR3 has 15 residues. The V gene's germline CDR1 is MNHEY and CDR2 SMNVEV (reference sequence). The germline V and J ends were trimmed by 2 bases and 5 bases, with 16 bases remaining between them. CDR3 sequence reads: CASSLITGLPNEQYF. CDR3 bases: TGTGCCAGCAGTTTAATTACAGGGCTCCCCAACGAGCAGTACTTC.

This clonotype has ten or more counts. This chain's CDR3 is CASSESGTGDGYTF. The CDR3 coding sequence is TGTGCCAGCAGCGAATCCGGGACAGGGGATGGCTACACCTTC. The rearrangement uses TRBV7-9 and TRBJ1-2; 10 nucleotides line up with TRBD1. Germline-derived CDR1 and CDR2 are SEHNR and FQNEAQ (reference sequence). This CDR3 is 14 amino acids long. Trimming at V came to 5 bases and at J to 6 bases, leaving 6 bases not matched to a gene.

This clonotype showed up just a few times. The chain combines TRBV12-3 or TRBV12-4 with TRBJ2-2; no clear D gene. The ends were cut back, 7 bases at V and 4 bases at J, with 13 bases in the middle. This CDR3 region has 14 residues. The CDR3 region is CASIPYGSTGELFF. The CDR3 nucleotides are TGTGCCAGCATCCCCTATGGAAGCACCGGGGAGCTGTTTTTT.

This clonotype was found many times. This chain links TRBV20-1 with TRBJ2-1; a possible D gene is TRBD2 (6 bases). The CDR3 contains 13 residues. The V gene's germline CDR1 is DFQATT and CDR2 SNEGSKA (reference sequence). V lost 4 bases and J lost 7, with 14 bases in between. The CDR3 is CSAIPTRKNEQFF. CDR3 nucleotides: TGCAGTGCTATACCGACTAGGAAGAATGAGCAGTTCTTC.

This chain connects TRBV12-3 or TRBV12-4 to TRBJ2-2, with TRBD1 matching over 7 bases. J gave up 6 bases and V 6 bases, and 7 bases lay outside the gene matches. The CDR3 extends over 14 amino acids. The CDR3 DNA sequence: TGTGCCAGCAGATTACAGACAGGGCCCGGGGAGCTGTTTTTT. It specifies CASRLQTGPGELFF.

This clonotype was picked up many times. This sequence joins TRBV5-1 and TRBJ2-3; D unclear. V lost 3 bases, J lost 5 bases, and 10 bases lay in between. Germline CDR1 reads SGHRS; CDR2 reads YFSETQ. The CDR3 runs to 13 residues. CDR3 sequence: CASSSPGIDTQYF. In DNA, the CDR3 is TGCGCCAGCAGCTCGCCTGGGATAGATACGCAGTATTTT.

This chain joins TRBV12-3 or TRBV12-4 and TRBJ1-3; 8 nucleotides line up with TRBD1. CDR3 length equals 14 residues. V shed 3 bases and J 4 bases; nucleotides not matched to a gene: 2. The CDR3 nucleotides read TGTGCCAGCAGTTTGGGACAGGCGGGAAACACCATATATTTT. Its protein product is CASSLGQAGNTIYF.

This clonotype was counted many times. The chain couples TRBV27 to TRBJ1-1; 12 nucleotides agree with TRBD1. In germline, CDR1 is MNHEY, CDR2 SMNVEV (reference sequence). Trimming cost V 5 bases and J 5 bases; bases outside gene matches: 6. CDR3 length: 15 amino acids. CDR3 sequence (DNA): TGTGCCAGCAGTGGGGGGACAGGGGGCGGAACTGAAGCTTTCTTT. Translated, it gives CASSGGTGGGTEAFF.

As to this clonotype: Sequence at one end of the junction differs from germline and may be a read error. This chain joins TRBV5-1 and TRBJ2-7; either TRBD1 or TRBD2 may fit D (5 bases each). CDR1 and CDR2 (germline): SGHRS, YFSETQ. The CDR3 spans 13 residues. The CDR3 reads CASSYGASDEQYF. The CDR3 bases are TGCGCCAGCAGCTACGGGGCCTCCGACGAGCAGTACTTC.

This clonotype showed up just a few times. The chain carries TRBV10-3 and TRBJ2-7; D assignment may be TRBD1 or TRBD2 (5 bases each). The germline CDR1 and CDR2 sequences are ENHRY and SYGVKD. The CDR3 loop spans 14 amino acids. Trimming pared 7 bases from V and 2 bases from J, leaving 15 bases between. The CDR3 sequence: CAIKGSGPAYEQYF. The CDR3, as DNA: TGTGCCATCAAGGGGAGTGGGCCTGCCTACGAGCAGTACTTC.

This clonotype showed up just a few times. The rearrangement joins TRBV5-1 to TRBJ1-6; 11 nucleotides agree with TRBD1. Germline V gene sequence: CDR1 SGHRS, CDR2 YFSETQ. V was clipped by 3 bases and J by 5 bases; unmatched bases: 4. The CDR3 has 16 residues. CDR3 sequence (DNA): TGCGCCAGCAGCTCAGGACAGGGGGCAAATAATTCACCCCTCCACTTT. It encodes CASSSGQGANNSPLHF.

A few counts support this clonotype. The chain uses TRBV12-3 or TRBV12-4 and TRBJ1-6; D remains unclear. The germline V and J ends were trimmed by 7 bases and 6 bases, with 16 bases remaining between them. The CDR3 runs to 15 residues. CDR3 protein: CASKSDDRGNSPLHF. The CDR3 nucleotides read TGTGCCAGCAAGTCGGACGATCGGGGTAATTCACCCCTCCACTTT.

This clonotype was seen many times. The chain employs TRBV20-1 and TRBJ1-2; 7 nucleotides align to TRBD1. The V gene's germline CDR1 is DFQATT and CDR2 SNEGSKA (reference sequence). The CDR3 has 12 amino acids. The V segment lost 3 bases and the J segment 2 bases; nucleotides outside the gene matches: 0. CDR3 in amino acids: CSARGQNYGYTF. DNA of the CDR3: TGCAGTGCTAGGGGACAGAACTATGGCTACACCTTC.

The V and J genes are TRBV4-2 and TRBJ2-7; 9 bases are shared with TRBD1. With 2 bases clipped from V and 11 bases from J, the junction kept 7 bases outside the gene matches. This CDR3 contains 13 residues. Germline-derived CDR1 and CDR2 are LGHNA and YNFKEQ. CDR3: CASSQTYRDREYF. In nucleotides, the CDR3 is TGTGCCAGCAGCCAAACCTACCGGGACAGGGAGTACTTC.

The chain's CDR3 is CASSYSGATEAFF. CDR3 DNA: TGTGCCAGCAGTTACTCGGGGGCCACTGAAGCTTTCTTT. V and J are TRBV6-2 or TRBV6-3 and TRBJ1-1, with D possibly TRBD1 on 6 matching bases. Germline V gene sequence: CDR1 MNHEY, CDR2 SVGEGT. The CDR3 covers 13 residues. Trimming left V 0 bases short and J 4 bases short, with 6 bases between.

This clonotype was detected a few times. This chain uses TRBV18 with TRBJ1-2, with TRBD1 matching 8 bases. The germline V gene has CDR1 KGHSH and CDR2 LQKENI. Trimming cost V 5 bases and J 4 bases; bases outside gene matches: 9. CDR3 size: 15 residues. CDR3 protein: CASSGGQGSVYGYTF. CDR3 DNA sequence: TGTGCCAGCTCAGGCGGACAGGGTAGCGTCTATGGCTACACCTTC.

The chain is built from TRBV19 and TRBJ2-7; D not resolved. V was pared by 2 bases and J by 3 bases, with 5 bases between. CDR3 length: 12 residues. Germline V gives CDR1 LNHDA, CDR2 SQIVND (reference sequence). The CDR3 bases are TGTGCCAGTAGTATAAAGGGCTACGAGCAGTACTTC. Translated, it gives CASSIKGYEQYF.

This clonotype has a handful of counts. The chain joins TRBV10-3 to TRBJ1-2; D is ambiguous. The germline gives CDR1 ENHRY, CDR2 SYGVKD. The CDR3 runs to 11 residues. Between the trimmed V and J ends, which lost 5 bases and 5 bases, there was a span of 6 bases. DNA for the CDR3: TGTGCCATCAGTACGGATTATGGCTACACCTTC. It is translated as CAISTDYGYTF.